This TCR beta chain comes out of a study of shared clonotypes between healthy human individuals. General observations from the study: Deeper or shallower sequencing was expected to change how clonotypes are shared among donors. Shared clonotypes: 4.5% to 6% naive CD4, roughly 4% naive CD8, under 2.5% memory CD4, under 0.5% memory CD8.

This CDR3 contains 15 residues. Trimming took 1 base from V and 3 from J, leaving 13 bases between them. CDR1 is SEHNR, CDR2 FQNEAQ, per germline (reference sequence). Several immunoSEQ 96-well plates shared each subset's DNA, each plate a replicate. Study processing details: With immunoSEQ giving junction-only sequences and no quality scores, filtering differed. Method: immunoSEQ multiplex PCR; TCRdb's copy keeps in-frame clones and lacks some. From that table come the V and J calls and clone size; the DNA was used to work out D and trimming. The table lists about 2 million clones, about 95% of them singletons. Of note for this clone: Its antigen is as yet unknown.

CD45RO-negative CD8 cells positively selected for CCR7 made up the naive population, which excluded terminally differentiated effector memory CD45RA+ cells. The chain couples TRBV7-9 to TRBJ2-7; D not certain. Sequences were obtained from naive CD8+ T cells sorted from blood. The clonotype comes from a man younger than 30 in good health. The CDR3 DNA reads as TGTGCCAGCAGCTTAGTCCTGGGATTGGACTACGAGCAGTACTTC. It encodes CASSLVLGLDYEQYF. Supplemented by reference TRBV7-9 and TRBJ2-7, the full variable domain reads DTGVSQNPRHKITKRGQNVTFRCDPISEHNRLYWYRQTLGQGPEFLTYFQNEAQLEKSRLLSDRFSAERPKGSFSTLEIQRTEQGDSAMYLCASSLVLGLDYEQYFGPGTRLTVT.